The sequence of this T cell receptor (beta chain) was determined in a study of blood T cell repertoires in COVID-19. Study-wide background: COVID-19 samples from acute and convalescent phases originated in the United States, Italy and Spain. PBMCs, B-cell-depleted T cells, or T cells provided the cDNA or gDNA that made up the material.

Authors' data handling: How many nucleated cells were present was estimated from reference gene primer amplification. The assay was immunoSEQ multiplex PCR, and TCRdb's table has in-frame clones only and misses some. V and J calls plus clone size are reproduced from that table; the DNA served to infer D and trimming. The sample has some 130,000 clones; roughly 80% are singletons. V was clipped by 6 bases and J by 5 bases, with 14 bases between them. The CDR3 has 15 residues. The germline gives CDR1 MNHEY, CDR2 SVGAGI. This clone was seen once. The rearrangement uses TRBV6-5 and TRBJ1-6; no clear D. The TCR comes from a man aged 65 to 79 with acute or convalescent COVID-19. The sequenced sample was peripheral blood. The CDR3 nucleotides are TGTGCCAGCAGGTCGCGCGGTGTTGATAATTCACCCCTCCACTTT. Amino acids: CASRSRGVDNSPLHF.